These 21 T cell receptor beta chains originate from one sample sequenced in a study of CD8+ T cells in alopecia areata. Treatment meaning: oral pan-JAK inhibitor, 5-10 mg twice daily. As the sequencing template, cDNA was produced by extracting RNA and reverse transcribing it. Only in-frame clones appear in the TCRdb table, and some are missing; sequencing was by immunoSEQ multiplex PCR. The data show around 99,000 clones, 65% to 85% seen once. Specimen: CD8+ T cells sorted from blood, collected at week 24, from a patient treated with tofacitinib. These receptors were obtained from a human donor with alopecia areata.

The chain is built from TRBV13 and TRBJ2-3; 10 nucleotides agree with TRBD2. The V and J ends lost 5 bases and 2 bases, in that order; junction bases with no gene match: 16. This CDR3 has 19 amino acids. Looked up from germline, CDR1 is PRHDT and CDR2 is FYEKMQ (reference sequence). The CDR3 protein is CASSEPGTSARISTDTQYF. The CDR3 DNA reads TGTGCCAGCAGCGAACCCGGGACTAGCGCACGCATCTCCACAGATACGCAGTATTTT.

The rearrangement uses TRBV7-9 and TRBJ2-7; 7 positions agree with TRBD2. The CDR3 loop spans 13 amino acids. Germline values: CDR1 SEHNR, CDR2 FQNEAQ (reference sequence). Germline trimming cut 8 bases from V and 3 bases from J; bases unmatched to any gene: 7. The CDR3 DNA sequence: TGTGCCAGCGCGGGGAGGGGCTACTACGAGCAGTACTTC. Protein product: CASAGRGYYEQYF. Full variable domain (rest looked up from reference TRBV7-9 and TRBJ2-7): DTGVSQNPRHKITKRGQNVTFRCDPISEHNRLYWYRQTLGQGPEFLTYFQNEAQLEKSRLLSDRFSAERPKGSFSTLEIQRTEQGDSAMYLCASAGRGYYEQYFGPGTRLTVT.

On this clone itself: At the DNA level, this CDR3 is encoded by other sequences in the same sample as well. This chain connects TRBV4-1 to TRBJ1-4, with D tentatively TRBD1 (6 bases). Germline CDR1 MGHRA, CDR2 YSYEKL. Trimming removed 3 bases at V and 8 bases at J, with 13 bases between. This CDR3 has 14 residues. This chain's CDR3 is CASSQDSKGEKLFF. The CDR3 coding sequence is TGCGCCAGCAGCCAGGACAGTAAGGGGGAAAAACTGTTTTTT.

The rearrangement joins TRBV7-6 to TRBJ2-5; the match to TRBD2 covers 8 bases. V lost 5 bases to trimming and J lost 5 bases; unmatched junction nucleotides: 13. Germline V gene lookup returns CDR1 SGHVS and CDR2 FNYEAQ. The CDR3 is 16 residues long. The CDR3 sequence is CASSPGLAGVGETQYF. The CDR3 nucleotides read TGTGCCAGCAGCCCTGGACTAGCTGGGGTCGGGGAGACCCAGTACTTC.

The V and J genes are TRBV6-6 and TRBJ2-5; D may be TRBD1 (6 bases). CDR1 and CDR2 from the germline V gene are MNHNY and SVGAGI (reference sequence). The CDR3 has 15 amino acids. V was trimmed by 6 bases and J by 4 bases, leaving 18 bases between them. The CDR3 region is CASSYYVQGRETQYF. In nucleotides, the CDR3 is TGTGCCAGCAGCTATTACGTCCAGGGGAGAGAGACCCAGTACTTC.

This clone turned up a few times. Germline and junction disagree at one end, which may indicate a read error. The genes are TRBV6-1 and TRBJ2-7, with 8 bases fitting TRBD2. This CDR3 is 17 amino acids long. CDR1 and CDR2 from the germline V gene are MNHNS and SASEGT. CDR3 residues: CAISEFSGTRVPYEQYF. In DNA, the CDR3 is TGTGCCATCAGTGAATTTTCAGGGACTAGGGTACCCTACGAGCAGTACTTC.

The chain has TRBV6-6 and TRBJ2-7; tentatively, D is TRBD2 (7 bases). CDR1 is MNHNY and CDR2 is SVGAGI in the germline V gene (reference sequence). This CDR3 contains 15 residues. Trimming removed 6 bases from V and 3 bases from J, with 18 bases in between. The CDR3 protein is CASRRLGGLGYEQYF. CDR3 sequence (DNA): TGTGCCAGCAGAAGATTGGGGGGGCTGGGCTACGAGCAGTACTTC.

Comment on this clone: The same CDR3 also results from other DNA sequences found in this sample. This chain uses TRBV5-4 with TRBJ2-1, with 11 bases identical to TRBD2. The CDR3 has 15 amino acids. Germline CDR1 and CDR2: SGHNT and YYREEE (reference sequence). Unmatched junction bases numbered 6, after V lost 4 bases and J lost 6 bases. The CDR3 loop is CASSPGLAEGNEQFF. The CDR3 DNA sequence: TGTGCCAGCAGCCCGGGACTAGCGGAAGGCAATGAGCAGTTCTTC.

This chain connects TRBV7-9 to TRBJ2-1; D is tentatively TRBD1 or TRBD2 (5 bases each). Germline lookup yields CDR1 SEHNR and CDR2 FQNEAQ (reference sequence). V was cut by 1 base and J by 0 bases, with 19 bases left in between. The CDR3 covers 19 residues. CDR3 DNA sequence: TGTGCCAGCAGCTTAGAACGGGGCGGAACCCCGAGCTCCTACAATGAGCAGTTCTTC. Protein: CASSLERGGTPSSYNEQFF.

This clone was seen once. This chain uses TRBV27 with TRBJ2-3; 8 bases line up with TRBD1. Germline V gene sequence: CDR1 MNHEY, CDR2 SMNVEV (reference sequence). The V gene end was trimmed by 4 bases and the J gene end by 2 bases; junction bases not matched to a gene: 5. The CDR3 loop spans 15 amino acids. The CDR3 reads CASSYRTGITDTQYF. CDR3 coding DNA: TGTGCCAGCAGTTATAGGACAGGGATCACAGATACGCAGTATTTT.

The V and J genes are TRBV5-6 and TRBJ2-5; TRBD2 agrees at 9 bases. The J call is uncertain, as TRBJ2-7 better fits the DNA end. Per germline, CDR1 SGHDT and CDR2 YYEEEE. The length of the CDR3 is 16 residues. CDR3 residues: CASSSPGTSSSYEQYF. The CDR3 region has the DNA TGTGCCAGCAGCTCCCCCGGGACTAGCTCCTCCTACGAGCAGTACTTC.

The chain couples TRBV4-2 to TRBJ2-7; 10 bases match TRBD1. CDR1 is LGHNA and CDR2 is YNFKEQ in the germline V gene. This CDR3 spans 14 amino acids. Losses at the gene ends were 4 bases for V and 2 bases for J; bases not matched to a gene: 2. The CDR3: CASSPDRGAYEQYF. The CDR3 bases are TGTGCCAGCAGCCCGGACAGGGGGGCCTACGAGCAGTACTTC.

The V gene is TRBV27, the J gene TRBJ2-1; TRBD1 aligns across 8 bases. The germline V gene encodes CDR1 MNHEY and CDR2 SMNVEV (reference sequence). The CDR3 runs 16 residues. V shed 3 bases and J 2 bases; nucleotides not matched to a gene: 6. CDR3 in amino acids: CASSLMTTGAYNEQFF. In DNA, the CDR3 is TGTGCCAGCAGTTTGATGACGACAGGGGCCTACAATGAGCAGTTCTTC.

V gene TRBV5-1 combines with J gene TRBJ2-5; D unresolved. V dropped 0 bases and J dropped 7 bases, with 4 bases sitting between them. This CDR3 has 11 residues. The germline V gene encodes CDR1 SGHRS and CDR2 YFSETQ. The CDR3 here is CASSLGVTQYF. CDR3 bases: TGCGCCAGCAGCTTGGGGGTGACCCAGTACTTC.

As for this clone: In the same sample, other DNA sequences code for this CDR3. The chain links TRBV5-1 to TRBJ2-7, with no clear D. CDR3 size: 11 residues. V was shortened by 3 bases and J by 0 bases, with 1 base between the two germline ends. Germline values: CDR1 SGHRS, CDR2 YFSETQ. The CDR3 reads CASSSSYEQYF. The CDR3 DNA is TGCGCCAGCAGCTCCTCCTACGAGCAGTACTTC.

The J gene is TRBJ2-5, the V gene TRBV5-8; TRBD1 agrees at 10 bases. The CDR3 runs to 18 residues. Trimming took 0 bases from V and 3 from J; bases not matched to a gene: 11. From germline, CDR1 is SGHTS and CDR2 YDEGEE. The chain's CDR3 is CASSLGRRLDRGKETQYF. The CDR3, as DNA: TGTGCCAGCAGCTTGGGGCGACGTCTGGACAGGGGGAAAGAGACCCAGTACTTC.

This chain links TRBV5-1 with TRBJ2-7; TRBD1 aligns across 8 bases. Germline V lookup: CDR1 SGHRS, CDR2 YFSETQ. Losses at the gene ends were 5 bases for V and 5 bases for J; bases not matched to a gene: 9. The CDR3 has 14 residues. The CDR3 DNA reads as TGCGCCAGCAGTCTACAGGGGGTTCCCCACGAGCAGTACTTC. Translation gives CASSLQGVPHEQYF.

A few counts support this clone. This CDR3 is CASSRTSEAGELFF. DNA of the CDR3: TGCGCCAGCAGCCGGACAAGTGAGGCCGGGGAGCTGTTTTTT. The rearrangement links TRBV4-1 to TRBJ2-2; D is possibly TRBD1 (5 bases). The V end lost 4 bases, the J end lost 6 bases, and 12 bases lay between the germline ends. Germline V gene data show CDR1 as MGHRA and CDR2 as YSYEKL. The CDR3 is 14 amino acids.

This clone was observed a handful of times. The CDR3 sequence is CASSGGGAGTDTQYF. The CDR3 DNA reads TGTGCCAGCAGCGGCGGGGGGGCCGGGACAGATACGCAGTATTTT. The chain links TRBV9 to TRBJ2-3, with 9 bases identical to TRBD2. Germline assignment: CDR1 SGDLS and CDR2 YYNGEE. V was pared by 3 bases and J by 3 bases, with 5 bases of the junction left unmatched. There are 15 residues in the CDR3.

The chain uses TRBV7-9 and TRBJ2-7; 11 bases are shared with TRBD1. Unmatched junction bases numbered 2, after V lost 3 bases and J lost 4 bases. Germline CDR1 is SEHNR and CDR2 is FQNEAQ (reference sequence). CDR3 length: 14 amino acids. The CDR3 DNA sequence: TGTGCCAGCAGCTTCTGGGACAGGGGGTACGAGCAGTACTTC. Its translation: CASSFWDRGYEQYF. Together with reference TRBV7-9 and TRBJ2-7, the CDR3 gives the full variable domain: DTGVSQNPRHKITKRGQNVTFRCDPISEHNRLYWYRQTLGQGPEFLTYFQNEAQLEKSRLLSDRFSAERPKGSFSTLEIQRTEQGDSAMYLCASSFWDRGYEQYFGPGTRLTVT.

The chain carries TRBV27 and TRBJ2-7; 8 nucleotides match TRBD2. CDR3 size: 12 residues. Germline lookup yields CDR1 MNHEY and CDR2 SMNVEV (reference sequence). Trimming at V came to 10 bases and at J to 2 bases, leaving 4 bases not matched to a gene. CDR3 nucleotide sequence: TGTGCCACCGGGAGGGGCCCCTACGAGCAGTACTTC. This gives the protein CATGRGPYEQYF.